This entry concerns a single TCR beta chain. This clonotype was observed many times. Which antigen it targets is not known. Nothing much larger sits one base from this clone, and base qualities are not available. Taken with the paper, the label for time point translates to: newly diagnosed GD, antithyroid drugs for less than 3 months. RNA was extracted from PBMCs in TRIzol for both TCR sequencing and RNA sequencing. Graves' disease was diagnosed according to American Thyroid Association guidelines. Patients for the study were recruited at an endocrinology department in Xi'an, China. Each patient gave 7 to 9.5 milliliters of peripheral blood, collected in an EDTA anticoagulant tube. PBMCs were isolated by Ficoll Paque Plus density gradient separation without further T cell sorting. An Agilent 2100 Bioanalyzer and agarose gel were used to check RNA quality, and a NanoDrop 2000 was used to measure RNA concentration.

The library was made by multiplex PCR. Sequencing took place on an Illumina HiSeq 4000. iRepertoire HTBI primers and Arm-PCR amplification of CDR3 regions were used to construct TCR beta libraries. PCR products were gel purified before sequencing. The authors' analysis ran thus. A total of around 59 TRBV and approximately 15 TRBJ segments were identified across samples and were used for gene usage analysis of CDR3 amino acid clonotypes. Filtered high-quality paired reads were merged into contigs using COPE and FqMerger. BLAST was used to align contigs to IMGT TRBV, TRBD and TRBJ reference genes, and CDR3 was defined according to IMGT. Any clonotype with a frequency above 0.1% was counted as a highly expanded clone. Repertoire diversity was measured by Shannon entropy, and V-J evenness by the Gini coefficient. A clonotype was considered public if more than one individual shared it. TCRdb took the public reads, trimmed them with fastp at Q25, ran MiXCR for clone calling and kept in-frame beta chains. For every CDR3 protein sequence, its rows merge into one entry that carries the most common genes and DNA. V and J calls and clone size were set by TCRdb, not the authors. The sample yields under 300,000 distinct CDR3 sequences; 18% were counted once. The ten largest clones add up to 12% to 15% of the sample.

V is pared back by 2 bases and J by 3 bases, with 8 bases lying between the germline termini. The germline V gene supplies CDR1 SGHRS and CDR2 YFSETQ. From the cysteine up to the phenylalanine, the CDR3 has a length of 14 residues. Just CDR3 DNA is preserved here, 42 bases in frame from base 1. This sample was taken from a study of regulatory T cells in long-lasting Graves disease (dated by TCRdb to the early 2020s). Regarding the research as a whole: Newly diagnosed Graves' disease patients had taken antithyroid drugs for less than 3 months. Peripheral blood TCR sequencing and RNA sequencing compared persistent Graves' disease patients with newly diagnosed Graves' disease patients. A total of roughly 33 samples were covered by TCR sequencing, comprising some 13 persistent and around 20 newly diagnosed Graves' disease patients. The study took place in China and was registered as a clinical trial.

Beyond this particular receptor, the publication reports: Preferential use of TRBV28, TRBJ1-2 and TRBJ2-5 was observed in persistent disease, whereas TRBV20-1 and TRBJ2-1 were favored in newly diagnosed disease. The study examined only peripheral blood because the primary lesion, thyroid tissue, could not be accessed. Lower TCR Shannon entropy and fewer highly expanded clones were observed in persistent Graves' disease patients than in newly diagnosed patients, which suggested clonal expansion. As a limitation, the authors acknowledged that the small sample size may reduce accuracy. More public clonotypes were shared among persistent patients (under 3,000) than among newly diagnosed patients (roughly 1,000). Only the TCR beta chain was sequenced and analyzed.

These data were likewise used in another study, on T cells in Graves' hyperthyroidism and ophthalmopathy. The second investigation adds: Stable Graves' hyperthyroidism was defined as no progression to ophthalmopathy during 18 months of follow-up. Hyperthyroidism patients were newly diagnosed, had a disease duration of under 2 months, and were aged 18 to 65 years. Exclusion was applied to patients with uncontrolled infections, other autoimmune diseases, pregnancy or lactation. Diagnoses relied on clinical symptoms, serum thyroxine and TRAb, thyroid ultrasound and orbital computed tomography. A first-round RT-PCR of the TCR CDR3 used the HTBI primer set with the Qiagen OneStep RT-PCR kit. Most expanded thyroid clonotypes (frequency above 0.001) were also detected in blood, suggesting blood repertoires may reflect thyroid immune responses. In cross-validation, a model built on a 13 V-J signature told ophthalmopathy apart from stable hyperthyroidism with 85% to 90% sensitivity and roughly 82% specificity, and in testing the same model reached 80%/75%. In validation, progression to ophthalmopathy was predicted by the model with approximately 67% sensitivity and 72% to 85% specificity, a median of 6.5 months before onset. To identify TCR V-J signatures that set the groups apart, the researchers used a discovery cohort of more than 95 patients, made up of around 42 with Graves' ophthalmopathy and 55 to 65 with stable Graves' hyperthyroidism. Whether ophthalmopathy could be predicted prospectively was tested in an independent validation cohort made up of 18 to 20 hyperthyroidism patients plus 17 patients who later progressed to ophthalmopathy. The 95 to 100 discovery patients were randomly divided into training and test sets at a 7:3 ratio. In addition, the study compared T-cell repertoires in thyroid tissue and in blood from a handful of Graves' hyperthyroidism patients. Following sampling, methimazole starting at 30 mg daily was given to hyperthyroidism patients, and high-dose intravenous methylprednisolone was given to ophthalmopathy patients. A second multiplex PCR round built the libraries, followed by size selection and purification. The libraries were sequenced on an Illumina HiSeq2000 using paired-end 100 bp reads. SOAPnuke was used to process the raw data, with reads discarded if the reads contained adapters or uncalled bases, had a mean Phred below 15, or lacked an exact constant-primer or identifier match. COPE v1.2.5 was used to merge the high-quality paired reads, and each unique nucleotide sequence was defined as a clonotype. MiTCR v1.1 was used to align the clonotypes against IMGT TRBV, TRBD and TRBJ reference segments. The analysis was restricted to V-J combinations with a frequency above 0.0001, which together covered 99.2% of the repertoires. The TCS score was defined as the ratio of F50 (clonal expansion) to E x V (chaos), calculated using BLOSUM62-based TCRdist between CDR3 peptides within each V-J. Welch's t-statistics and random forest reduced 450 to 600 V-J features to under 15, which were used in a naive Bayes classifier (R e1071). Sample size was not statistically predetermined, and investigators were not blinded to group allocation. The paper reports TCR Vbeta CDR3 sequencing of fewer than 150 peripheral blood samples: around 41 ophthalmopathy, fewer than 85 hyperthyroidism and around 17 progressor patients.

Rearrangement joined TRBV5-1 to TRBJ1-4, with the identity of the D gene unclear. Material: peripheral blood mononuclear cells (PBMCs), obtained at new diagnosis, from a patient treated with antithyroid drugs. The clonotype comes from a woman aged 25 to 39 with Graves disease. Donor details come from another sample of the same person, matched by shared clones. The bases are TGCGCCAGCAGCTTACTGGGAGCTAATGAAAAACTGTTTTTT. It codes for CASSLLGANEKLFF.